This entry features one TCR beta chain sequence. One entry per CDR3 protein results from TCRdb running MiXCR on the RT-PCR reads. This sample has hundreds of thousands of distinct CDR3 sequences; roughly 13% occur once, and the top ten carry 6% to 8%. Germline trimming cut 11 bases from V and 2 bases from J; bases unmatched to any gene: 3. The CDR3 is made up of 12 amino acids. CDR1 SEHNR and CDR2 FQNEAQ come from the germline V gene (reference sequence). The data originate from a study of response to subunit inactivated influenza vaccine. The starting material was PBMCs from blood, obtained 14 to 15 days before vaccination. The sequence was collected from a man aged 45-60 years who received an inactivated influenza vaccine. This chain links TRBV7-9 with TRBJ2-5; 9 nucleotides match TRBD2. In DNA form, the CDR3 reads TGTGCCGCGACTAGCGGACAAGAGACCCAGTACTTC. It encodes CAATSGQETQYF.